Shown below are 21 T cell receptor beta chains from a single sample sequenced in a study of T cell responses to AZD1222 COVID-19 vaccine. Clones were sequenced by immunoSEQ multiplex PCR, and TCRdb holds only the in-frame ones, with some missing. The sample carries 65,000 to 100,000 clones, roughly 86% recorded once. The specimen comprised peripheral blood, sampled 28 days after the second AZD1222 dose. The receptors shown here come from an adult who received the AZD1222 COVID-19 vaccine.

This rearrangement joins TRBV7-2 to TRBJ1-4, with D perhaps matching TRBD1 (5 bases). The ends were cut back, 5 bases at V and 5 bases at J, with 12 bases in the middle. CDR1 and CDR2 (germline): SGHTA, FQGNSA. This CDR3 has 14 amino acids. The CDR3 loop reads CASSKGMPNEKLFF. The DNA for the CDR3 is TGTGCCAGCAGCAAGGGGATGCCGAATGAAAAACTGTTTTTT.

Turning to this clone: Other DNA sequences within the sample encode an identical CDR3. The chain employs TRBV18 and TRBJ2-1; 10 nucleotides match TRBD2. Trimming took 3 bases from V and 4 from J; bases not matched to a gene: 3. The germline V gene encodes CDR1 KGHSH and CDR2 LQKENI. This CDR3 contains 15 residues. This CDR3 is CASSPRTSGYNEQFF. The CDR3 DNA follows: TGTGCCAGCTCACCTAGGACTAGCGGATACAATGAGCAGTTCTTC.

CDR3 bases: TGTGCCAGCAGCCCCTTGGACAGAGTGAACACTGAAGCTTTCTTT. Translation gives CASSPLDRVNTEAFF. This chain joins TRBV14 and TRBJ1-1, with D perhaps matching TRBD1 (6 bases). Trimming removed 4 bases at V and 0 bases at J, with 12 bases between. This CDR3 has 15 amino acids. The germline V gene has CDR1 SGHDN and CDR2 FVKESK.

In its sample, this clone was seen once. This sequence joins TRBV4-1 and TRBJ1-6; no clear D gene. The CDR3 extends over 13 amino acids. V shed 3 bases and J shed 8 bases, with 8 bases lying between them. The germline CDR1 and CDR2 sequences are MGHRA and YSYEKL. CDR3 sequence: CASSHPYDSPLHF. DNA for the CDR3: TGCGCCAGCAGCCATCCCTACGATTCACCCCTCCACTTT.

J is TRBJ2-7 and V is TRBV12-2; TRBD2 was called by the table and not checked on the DNA. TRBV12-2 is listed as a pseudogene. There are 18 residues in the CDR3. CDR3 bases: TGTGCAAGTCGCTTAGGGTCTAGCGGGAGGGCTCCTTCCTACGAGCAGTACTTC. Translated: CASRLGSSGRAPSYEQYF.

The J gene is TRBJ2-1, the V gene TRBV10-3; D possibly uses TRBD1 or TRBD2 (7 bases each). Trimming left V 8 bases short and J 7 bases short, with 18 bases between. CDR1 is ENHRY and CDR2 is SYGVKD in the germline V gene. The CDR3 has 14 residues. This CDR3 is CAIHPGRGGNEQFF. DNA for the CDR3: TGTGCCATCCACCCTGGCAGGGGGGGGAATGAGCAGTTCTTC.

This chain links TRBV18 with TRBJ2-7, with 7 bases that match TRBD1. Germline CDR1 reads KGHSH; CDR2 reads LQKENI. V shed 3 bases, J shed 2 bases, and the junction held 7 bases outside the gene matches. The CDR3 covers 15 residues. CDR3 region: CASSPRTGSPYEQYF. The CDR3 region has the DNA TGTGCCAGCTCACCCCGGACAGGAAGTCCCTACGAGCAGTACTTC.

The chain carries TRBV6-5 and TRBJ2-1; 10 bases agree with TRBD2. The CDR3 runs to 15 residues. J was trimmed by 4 bases and V by 6 bases; bases with no gene match: 6. CDR1 is MNHEY and CDR2 is SVGAGI in the germline V gene. The CDR3 loop is CASRSLLAGYNEQFF. CDR3 DNA: TGTGCCAGCAGATCCTTACTAGCGGGGTACAATGAGCAGTTCTTC.

The rearrangement joins TRBV28 to TRBJ1-1, with 11 bases fitting TRBD1. J gave up 2 bases and V 7 bases, and 3 bases lay outside the gene matches. There are 14 residues in the CDR3. The germline CDR1 and CDR2 sequences are MDHEN and SYDVKM. In DNA, the CDR3 is TGTGCCAGCATCCGGACAGGGGGCAACACTGAAGCTTTCTTT. It codes for CASIRTGGNTEAFF.

The chain is built from TRBV15 and TRBJ1-1; unclear D gene. Germline-derived CDR1 and CDR2 are LNHNV and YYDKDF (reference sequence). Trimming stripped 0 bases from V and 1 base from J, with 12 bases between. The CDR3 spans 16 residues. The CDR3 sequence: CATSRDPPGGNTEAFF. The CDR3 region has the DNA TGTGCCACCAGCAGAGATCCGCCAGGTGGGAACACTGAAGCTTTCTTT.

The rearrangement joins TRBV24-1 to TRBJ1-2, with D possibly TRBD1 on 5 matching bases. The germline V gene encodes CDR1 KGHDR and CDR2 SFDVKD. The CDR3 extends over 13 amino acids. V lost 4 bases and J lost 8, with 13 bases in between. The CDR3 loop reads CATSDRQFRGYTF. CDR3 bases: TGTGCCACCAGTGACCGACAGTTCCGAGGCTACACCTTC.

V and J are TRBV28 and TRBJ1-2; D might be TRBD1 (5 bases). The germline V gene has CDR1 MDHEN and CDR2 SYDVKM. V gave up 10 bases and J gave up 8 bases, with 20 bases separating them. The CDR3 has 13 amino acids. For the CDR3, the DNA is TGTGCCACCACCCCGTCAGGGAGGCACGGCTACACCTTC. Encoded protein: CATTPSGRHGYTF.

The chain carries TRBV28 and TRBJ2-7; weak D call: TRBD1 (6 bases). CDR1 is MDHEN and CDR2 is SYDVKM in the germline V gene. The V end was cut by 5 bases, the J end by 5 bases, with 22 bases between. The CDR3 loop spans 16 amino acids. The DNA for the CDR3 is TGTGCCAGCAGTCCATGGGGGCAGGGGAATGTCCACGAGCAGTACTTC. It encodes CASSPWGQGNVHEQYF.

This CDR3 reads CASSLPSSNEQFF. In nucleotides, the CDR3 is TGTGCCAGCAGCTTGCCTAGTAGCAATGAGCAGTTCTTC. This chain connects TRBV5-4 to TRBJ2-1; D not certain. The V and J ends lost 1 base and 6 bases respectively, with 8 bases between them. The length of the CDR3 is 13 residues. Germline values: CDR1 SGHNT, CDR2 YYREEE (reference sequence).

The rearrangement uses TRBV2 and TRBJ2-5; 7 bases agree with TRBD1. Germline V gene lookup returns CDR1 SNHLY and CDR2 FYNNEI. The CDR3 totals 16 residues. Unmatched junction bases numbered 11, after V lost 5 bases and J lost 2 bases. CDR3 loop: CASSRTGDSYQETQYF. CDR3 DNA: TGTGCCAGCAGTCGAACAGGGGACAGCTATCAAGAGACCCAGTACTTC.

The CDR3 region has the DNA TGCGCCAGCAGCCAAGGGCGGGGGCAGGAGCAGCCCCAGCATTTT. Protein: CASSQGRGQEQPQHF. The rearrangement joins TRBV4-1 to TRBJ1-5, with D perhaps TRBD1 (6 bases). The CDR3 extends over 15 amino acids. From germline, CDR1 is MGHRA and CDR2 YSYEKL. V was shortened by 1 base and J by 7 bases, with 14 bases between the two germline ends.

This chain joins TRBV6-1 and TRBJ2-3, with D hard to call. V lost 7 bases to trimming and J lost 6 bases, with 11 bases between them. Looked up from germline, CDR1 is MNHNS and CDR2 is SASEGT. The CDR3 is 12 residues long. CDR3 protein: CASTQSTDTQYF. CDR3 sequence (DNA): TGTGCCAGCACCCAATCAACGGATACGCAGTATTTT.

The J gene is TRBJ2-5, the V gene TRBV5-1; D is unclear. The germline V gene encodes CDR1 SGHRS and CDR2 YFSETQ. V lost 0 bases to trimming and J lost 3 bases, with 9 bases between them. The CDR3 has 14 residues. CDR3 sequence reads: CASSLGYREETQYF. Here the CDR3 DNA reads TGCGCCAGCAGCTTGGGGTATCGAGAAGAGACCCAGTACTTC.

The chain links TRBV28 to TRBJ2-7; D may be TRBD1 (5 bases). V was pared by 3 bases and J by 0 bases, with 12 bases between. The germline gives CDR1 MDHEN, CDR2 SYDVKM. The CDR3 is 15 amino acids. Here the CDR3 DNA reads TGTGCCAGCAGTTTCTTGGACATAAGCTCCTACGAGCAGTACTTC. Its translation is CASSFLDISSYEQYF.

The chain employs TRBV21-1 and TRBJ1-5; the table calls TRBD1, which could not be checked here. TRBV21-1 is described as a pseudogene. The CDR3 is made up of 16 amino acids. The CDR3 coding sequence is TGTGCCAGCAGCAAAGTAGGAAAGGGGGACAATCAGCCCCAGCATTTT. The encoded protein is CASSKVGKGDNQPQHF.

This chain links TRBV6-5 with TRBJ2-1, with TRBD1 matching 7 bases. The CDR3 runs 11 residues. Germline assignment: CDR1 MNHEY and CDR2 SVGAGI. V was clipped by 5 bases and J by 13 bases; unmatched bases: 5. In DNA, the CDR3 is TGTGCCAGCAGTCGGGACAGCCTTCAGTTCTTC. The encoded protein is CASSRDSLQFF.